Shown below are 21 T cell receptor beta chains from a single sample sequenced in a study of post-analysis software for immune sequencing data. Study-level results: When patients were compared with controls, four or five TRBV segments were more frequent, TRBV5-6, TRBV5-1 and TRBV20-1 among them.

These receptors are not linked to any known antigen. Incorporated into the TCR beta cDNA libraries were unique molecular identifiers, which served to reduce PCR and sequencing biases. One entry per CDR3 protein, called by TCRdb with MiXCR from the PCR reads. The data contain 500,000 to 600,000 distinct CDR3 sequences, 44% of them singletons. The sequencing sample was made of blood. These TCRs come from a girl aged 10-17 years with multiple sclerosis.

V usage is TRBV7-9 and J usage is TRBJ2-1; D ambiguous. This CDR3 is built from 15 residues. Trimming removed 5 bases at V and 7 bases at J, with 18 bases between. Germline V gene data show CDR1 as SEHNR and CDR2 as FQNEAQ (reference sequence). The CDR3 DNA reads as TGTGCCAGCAGCCCGCCCGGCTTCACCTTGAATGAGCAGTTCTTC. Its protein is CASSPPGFTLNEQFF.

This chain connects TRBV7-3 to TRBJ1-2, with D unresolved. This CDR3 contains 15 residues. V lost 5 bases and J lost 6, with 19 bases in between. Germline CDR1 reads SGHTA; CDR2 reads FQGTGA. CDR3 nucleotides: TGTGCCAGCAGCCCTCCCAGTGCTTTACTCAATGGCTACACCTTC. It translates to CASSPPSALLNGYTF.

V and J are TRBV4-1 and TRBJ1-1; D is perhaps TRBD1 (5 bases). The CDR3 length is 15 residues. Looked up from germline, CDR1 is MGHRA and CDR2 is YSYEKL. Trimming removed 1 base at V and 0 bases at J, with 9 bases between. CDR3 residues: CASSQVTAMNTEAFF. DNA of the CDR3: TGCGCCAGCAGCCAAGTGACAGCCATGAACACTGAAGCTTTCTTT.

This sequence joins TRBV11-2 and TRBJ2-3, with 7 bases matching TRBD2. The germline V gene encodes CDR1 SGHAT and CDR2 FQNNGV. There are 19 residues in the CDR3. Trimming removed 3 bases from V and 3 bases from J; junction bases left unmatched: 18. The CDR3 region is CASSFLQSGTGKWTDTQYF. The DNA of the CDR3 is TGTGCCAGCAGCTTTTTACAAAGCGGGACGGGAAAGTGGACAGATACGCAGTATTTT.

V gene TRBV24-1 combines with J gene TRBJ2-1; TRBD2 agrees at 11 bases. This CDR3 spans 17 amino acids. Germline trimming cut 0 bases from V and 4 bases from J; bases unmatched to any gene: 4. CDR1 and CDR2 (germline): KGHDR, SFDVKD. As DNA, the CDR3 is TGTGCCACCAGTGATTTGACTAGCGGGAGTGCGTACAATGAGCAGTTCTTC. It specifies CATSDLTSGSAYNEQFF.

This clonotype has a handful of counts. The rearrangement joins TRBV27 to TRBJ1-5; the D is unclear. V lost 3 bases to trimming and J lost 6 bases, with 15 bases between them. The CDR3 is 15 amino acids. Germline values: CDR1 MNHEY, CDR2 SMNVEV (reference sequence). DNA of the CDR3: TGTGCCAGCAGTTTCAGCAGTCCACCTACTCAGCCCCAGCATTTT. It encodes CASSFSSPPTQPQHF.

This clonotype was picked up one time. The chain links TRBV7-2 to TRBJ2-3; D is unresolved. The ends were cut back, 1 base at V and 0 bases at J, with 11 bases in the middle. The CDR3 has 16 amino acids. The germline V gene has CDR1 SGHTA and CDR2 FQGNSA. The CDR3 region is CASSLEAASSTDTQYF. The CDR3 nucleotides read TGTGCCAGCAGCTTAGAGGCAGCGTCTAGCACAGATACGCAGTATTTT.

The CDR3 protein is CASSLGLPDSNTEAFF. For the CDR3, the DNA is TGTGCCAGCAGCTTAGGCCTTCCCGACTCGAACACTGAAGCTTTCTTT. The chain carries TRBV13 and TRBJ1-1; D call uncertain. Germline values: CDR1 PRHDT, CDR2 FYEKMQ (reference sequence). V was cut by 0 bases and J by 1 base, with 12 bases left in between. The CDR3 length is 16 residues.

This rearrangement joins TRBV20-1 to TRBJ2-4, with TRBD1 matching over 11 bases. The tail of the sequence fits TRBJ2-7 better, so the J call may be wrong. The CDR3 has 17 residues. Germline V lookup: CDR1 DFQATT, CDR2 SNEGSKA (reference sequence). The CDR3 nucleotides read TGCAGTGCTAGAGGGACAGGGGGCACGCGGGAGGGCAGCGAGCAGTACTTC. Translating it yields CSARGTGGTREGSEQYF.

This clonotype has a handful of counts. The chain carries TRBV5-1 and TRBJ2-5; 9 bases agree with TRBD1. V trimming: 4 bases; J trimming: 4 bases; junction bases outside the gene matches: 5. Germline CDR1 reads SGHRS; CDR2 reads YFSETQ. The length of the CDR3 is 14 residues. CDR3 DNA: TGCGCCAGCAGCCGGGGACAGGGTAGAGAGACCCAGTACTTC. Translated, it gives CASSRGQGRETQYF.

The CDR3 DNA follows: TGTGCCAGCAGTTACTCGGGGGGTTTGAACACTGAAGCTTTCTTT. Translation gives CASSYSGGLNTEAFF. V gene TRBV6-6 combines with J gene TRBJ1-1; TRBD1 is a possible D gene (5 bases). The CDR3 is made up of 15 amino acids. V dropped 0 bases and J dropped 0 bases, with 8 bases sitting between them. The germline gives CDR1 MNHNY, CDR2 SVGAGI (reference sequence).

In this sample, this clonotype turned up once. The V gene is TRBV25-1, the J gene TRBJ2-7, with D possibly matching TRBD1 (6 bases). Germline loops: CDR1 MGHDK, CDR2 SYGVNS. V was shortened by 1 base and J by 2 bases, with 9 bases between the two germline ends. This CDR3 contains 14 residues. CDR3 region: CASSESDRTYEQYF. DNA of the CDR3: TGTGCCAGCAGTGAATCGGACAGAACCTACGAGCAGTACTTC.

This clonotype has a handful of counts. The V call is TRBV6-2 or TRBV6-3, the J call TRBJ2-1; D is ambiguous. The germline V gene encodes CDR1 MNHEY and CDR2 SVGEGT. The CDR3 totals 15 residues. V was cut by 7 bases and J by 0 bases, with 13 bases left in between. CDR3 nucleotide sequence: TGTGCCAGCAATCCCCCCCGAGGCTCCTACAATGAGCAGTTCTTC. Protein sequence: CASNPPRGSYNEQFF.

This clonotype was counted between two and nine times. This chain uses TRBV10-1 with TRBJ2-7, with 10 bases identical to TRBD2. The germline gives CDR1 WNHNN, CDR2 SYGVQD (reference sequence). After removal of 7 bases from V and 2 bases from J, the junction contained 8 bases not matched to a gene. The CDR3 is 15 amino acids. CDR3 sequence (DNA): TGCGCCAGCACCCCCAGTCTAGCGGGAGCCTACGAGCAGTACTTC. It yields the protein CASTPSLAGAYEQYF.

V and J are TRBV12-3 or TRBV12-4 and TRBJ2-1; D ambiguous. V gave up 7 bases and J gave up 4 bases, with 11 bases separating them. The CDR3 length is 13 residues. This CDR3 reads CASNGRQYNEQFF. The CDR3 DNA reads as TGTGCCAGCAACGGACGTCAATACAATGAGCAGTTCTTC.

This chain uses TRBV3-1 with TRBJ2-3; D may be TRBD2 (5 bases). Looked up from germline, CDR1 is LGHDT and CDR2 is YNNKEL (reference sequence). This CDR3 comprises 16 residues. The V gene lost 4 bases and the J gene lost 3 bases, with 17 bases spanning the gap. The CDR3 DNA sequence: TGTGCCAGCAGCCCGACACTAGGCCAGCCAACAGATACGCAGTATTTT. The encoded protein is CASSPTLGQPTDTQYF.

The V and J genes are TRBV5-1 and TRBJ2-1, with 7 bases aligning to TRBD1. V lost 7 bases and J lost 3; bases outside the gene matches: 4. The CDR3 loop spans 13 amino acids. Germline V gene lookup returns CDR1 SGHRS and CDR2 YFSETQ. The CDR3 loop is CASYGTVYNEQFF. The CDR3, as DNA: TGCGCCAGCTACGGGACAGTCTACAATGAGCAGTTCTTC.

CDR3 nucleotide sequence: TGCAGTGCTAGATCCTCACTAGCGGCTTTCTACAATGAGCAGTTCTTC. Translated: CSARSSLAAFYNEQFF. The chain combines TRBV20-1 with TRBJ2-1; 8 positions agree with TRBD2. The CDR3 contains 16 residues. From germline, CDR1 is DFQATT and CDR2 SNEGSKA (reference sequence). After removal of 2 bases from V and 3 bases from J, the junction contained 9 bases not matched to a gene.

V and J are TRBV6-6 and TRBJ1-5; D remains unclear. The germline gives CDR1 MNHNY, CDR2 SVGAGI (reference sequence). The CDR3 is 11 residues long. The ends were cut back, 11 bases at V and 6 bases at J, with 11 bases in the middle. CDR3 in amino acids: CAGGPTQPQHF. The CDR3 region has the DNA TGTGCCGGCGGACCGACTCAGCCCCAGCATTTT.

The chain recombines TRBV15 with TRBJ1-1; 9 nucleotides match TRBD1. V shed 1 base and J 4 bases; nucleotides not matched to a gene: 7. CDR1 and CDR2 (germline): LNHNV, YYDKDF (reference sequence). The CDR3 length is 16 residues. The CDR3 spells CATSRGSRDRATEAFF. The DNA for the CDR3 is TGTGCCACCAGCAGAGGATCCAGGGACAGGGCCACTGAAGCTTTCTTT. The full variable domain, with the rest looked up from reference TRBV15 and TRBJ1-1, is DAMVIQNPRYQVTQFGKPVTLSCSQTLNHNVMYWYQQKSSQAPKLLFHYYDKDFNNEADTPDNFQSRRPNTSFCFLDIRSPGLGDTAMYLCATSRGSRDRATEAFFGQGTRLTVV.

The chain joins TRBV24-1 to TRBJ2-7; D is unresolved. This CDR3 contains 13 residues. Looked up from germline, CDR1 is KGHDR and CDR2 is SFDVKD. V was trimmed by 3 bases and J by 1 base, leaving 6 bases between them. CDR3 amino acids: CATSDPESYEQYF. CDR3 DNA sequence: TGTGCCACCAGTGATCCCGAGTCCTACGAGCAGTACTTC.